A selection of T cell receptor beta chains follows, all from one sample in a study of CD8 T cells in Susac syndrome. TCRdb fed the immunoSEQ multiplex PCR reads into MiXCR, producing one record per CDR3 protein. The sample has 200,000 to 250,000 distinct CDR3 sequences, about 95% seen once. The specimen was CD4+ T cells from PBMCs. These TCRs come from a human donor with Susac syndrome. Each CDR3 is given with its conserved first and last residue. Fields, in order: J gene, V gene, clone size, CDR3 length, D gene, CDR3 DNA, CDR3 protein. The D gene is left open where the match is weak. Clone size is stated in some rows and not others, as once, few, many or a class when expanded.

TRBJ2-7 TRBV6-6 - 16 - TGTGCCAGCATAGGCTCTCCGAGGGGCTCTGGCTACGAGCAGTACTTC CASIGSPRGSGYEQYF
TRBJ2-3 TRBV19 - 14 - TGTGCCAGTAGTGGGCAGGGCAGCACAGATACGCAGTATTTT CASSGQGSTDTQYF
TRBJ1-2 TRBV18 - 11 - TGTGCCAGCTCACCGGACGAGGGCTACACCTTC CASSPDEGYTF
TRBJ2-7 TRBV5-1 - 14 - TGCGCCAGCAGCAGCCATGACAGGTCGAAGGTGCAGTACTTC CASSSHDRSKVQYF
TRBJ2-1 TRBV10-3 - 14 - TGTGCCATCAGTGATGAAGGGAGAGGAGATGAGCAGTTCTTC CAISDEGRGDEQFF
TRBJ1-1 TRBV28 once 13 - TGTGCCATCAAACAGGATCCGGGAGGCGAAGCTTTCTTT CAIKQDPGGEAFF
TRBJ1-6 TRBV20-1 - 15 - TGCAGTGCTAGAGGTTCAGGCTCCTATAATTCACCCCTCCACTTT CSARGSGSYNSPLHF
TRBJ2-7 TRBV9 - 16 TRBD1 TGTGCCAGCAGCGCTTATGGGACAGCCAGCTCCTACGAGCAGTACTTC CASSAYGTASSYEQYF
TRBJ1-4 TRBV29-1 once 13 - TGCAGCGTACGACGGAAGGGGGAGGAAAAACTGTTTTTT CSVRRKGEEKLFF
TRBJ2-7 TRBV12-3/TRBV12-4 - 14 TRBD2 TGTGCCAGCAGTTTAGGGCTAGCGGGGGCTTCCCTGCACTTC CASSLGLAGASLHF
TRBJ2-1 TRBV12-3/TRBV12-4 - 15 TRBD1 TGTGCCAGCAGTTCGCAGGGGGCAGGCTACAATGAGCAGTTCTTC CASSSQGAGYNEQFF
TRBJ1-1 TRBV27 - 13 - TGTGCCAGCAGTCAGGTCCCGAACACTGAAGCTTTCTTT CASSQVPNTEAFF
TRBJ1-6 TRBV6-5 - 20 TRBD1 TGTGCCAGCAGTTCGATCAGGGACAGTTCCCTTAGCTCCTATAATTCACCCCTCCACTTT CASSSIRDSSLSSYNSPLHF
TRBJ2-2 TRBV7-3 - 15 - TGTGCCAGCAGCTTAAGCCCCGGGATTGGCGGGGAGCTGTTTTTT CASSLSPGIGGELFF
TRBJ1-2 TRBV11-2 - 11 - TGTGCCATAGGGCACGGCTATGGCTACACCTTC CAIGHGYGYTF
TRBJ2-3 TRBV20-1 - 15 - TGCAGTGCCACCCCCGGGGGCCTGGGTACAGATACGCAGTATTTT CSATPGGLGTDTQYF
TRBJ1-2 TRBV9 - 14 - TGTGCCAGCAGCGTAGAGATCGGGCGGAAGCCCCCCACCTTC CASSVEIGRKPPTF
TRBJ1-1 TRBV20-1 - 11 - TGCAGTGTTCAAGTGAACACTGAAGCTTTCTTT CSVQVNTEAFF
TRBJ1-2 TRBV29-1 - 12 - TGCAGCGTTGGAGGGGGTAACTATGGCTACACCTTC CSVGGGNYGYTF
TRBJ2-1 TRBV29-1 - 10 - TGCAGCGTTGGTCCGACAGGGCAGTTCTTC CSVGPTGQFF
TRBJ2-7 TRBV6-2/TRBV6-3 - 17 - TGTGCCAGCACAAATCGGAGTGCGGGCGTGGGCGTCTACGAGCAGTACTTC CASTNRSAGVGVYEQYF
TRBJ2-7 TRBV12-3/TRBV12-4 - 12 - TGTGCCAGCAGTTTGACAGCCTACGAGCAGTACTTC CASSLTAYEQYF
TRBJ1-3 TRBV11-2 few 14 - TGTGCCAGCAGCTTAGGGGGAGCTGGAAACACCATATATTTT CASSLGGAGNTIYF
TRBJ2-5 TRBV7-9 - 16 - TGTGCCAGCAGCATAGGGGGGAGGGTCATGGAAGAGACCCAGTACTTC CASSIGGRVMEETQYF
TRBJ2-3 TRBV7-2 - 16 TRBD1 TGTGCCAGCAGCTCCGGACAGGGGATCAGGACAGATACGCAGTATTTT CASSSGQGIRTDTQYF
TRBJ1-1 TRBV23-1 - 15 TRBD1 TGCGCCAGCAGTCTGCAGGGGGGGAGGAACACTGAAGCTTTCTTT CASSLQGGRNTEAFF
TRBJ1-2 TRBV11-3 - 16 - TGTGCCAGCAGCTTTGTGGGCAGGGGCGCCCCAGTCGGCTACACCTTC CASSFVGRGAPVGYTF
TRBJ2-5 TRBV30 - 13 TRBD1 TGTGCCTGGAGCCCGGGACAGAGGGAGACCCAGTACTTC CAWSPGQRETQYF
TRBJ2-3 TRBV12-3/TRBV12-4 - 15 TRBD1 TGTGCCAGCAGTCCTGGACAGGGCTACACAGATACGCAGTATTTT CASSPGQGYTDTQYF
TRBJ2-1 TRBV24-1 - 13 - TGTGCCACCAGTGATTCCCTCCGGGTGGTGCAGTTCTTC CATSDSLRVVQFF
TRBJ2-5 TRBV20-1 - 11 TRBD2 TGCAGTGCCCTAGCGGGAGAGACCCAGTACTTC CSALAGETQYF
TRBJ1-2 TRBV6-4 - 14 - TGTGCCAGCAGTGACCGGGGAGGGATTTATGGCTACACCTTC CASSDRGGIYGYTF
TRBJ2-1 TRBV7-2 - 15 TRBD2 TGTGCCAGCAGCCCGCAGGGACTAGCCTACAATGAGCAGTTCTTC CASSPQGLAYNEQFF
TRBJ1-4 TRBV7-8 - 15 TRBD1 TGTGCCAGCAGCCCGCCGGACAGGACGGTTGAAAAACTGTTTTTT CASSPPDRTVEKLFF
TRBJ1-5 TRBV28 - 13 - TGTGCCGTGCGCCGGGGGAGCAATCAGCCCCAGCATTTT CAVRRGSNQPQHF
TRBJ2-7 TRBV7-2 - 13 - TGTGCCAGCAGCTTAGACAGGCCCTACGAGCAGTACTTC CASSLDRPYEQYF
TRBJ2-1 TRBV20-1 - 12 - TGCAGTGCTGCGCAGGGGCGCAATGAGCAGTTCTTC CSAAQGRNEQFF
TRBJ1-6 TRBV7-2 - 13 - TGTGCCAGCAGCGGGGACGGACATTCACCCCTCCACTTT CASSGDGHSPLHF
TRBJ1-1 TRBV19 - 14 - TGTGCCAGTAGTACGCCCGGGGGCCAGACTGAAGCTTTCTTT CASSTPGGQTEAFF
TRBJ1-5 TRBV30 once 16 TRBD1 TGTGCCTGGAGTTCCGGGTGGGGACAGCTGAATCAGCCCCAGCATTTT CAWSSGWGQLNQPQHF
TRBJ2-2 TRBV2 - 15 TRBD1 TGTGCCAGCAGTGTTGGGACAGGGAACACCGGGGAGCTGTTTTTT CASSVGTGNTGELFF
TRBJ2-3 TRBV20-1 once 11 - TGCAGTGCTAGTTCGGTGGATACGCAGTATTTT CSASSVDTQYF
TRBJ2-3 TRBV20-1 - 14 - TGCAGTGCTATTCAGGGACTTACCGGAGATACGCAGTATTTT CSAIQGLTGDTQYF
TRBJ1-6 TRBV6-2/TRBV6-3 - 15 - TGTGCCAGCAGCTCCAGACAGTCGTATAATTCACCCCTCCACTTT CASSSRQSYNSPLHF
TRBJ1-1 TRBV4-3 - 13 - TGCGCCAGCAGCCAAGATCAAAGCGTCGAAGCTTTCTTT CASSQDQSVEAFF
TRBJ2-7 TRBV6-5 - 12 - TGTGCCAGCACCCCCCCGGACGGAGAGCGGTACTTC CASTPPDGERYF
TRBJ2-7 TRBV7-2 - 11 - TGTGCCAGCAGCTTAGAGGGTCAAGAGTACTTC CASSLEGQEYF
TRBJ1-1 TRBV20-1 - 15 TRBD1 TGCAGTGCTAGAGATCGGGACAGGTGGGACACTGAAGCTTTCTTT CSARDRDRWDTEAFF
TRBJ2-2 TRBV6-1 - 17 TRBD1 TGTGCCAGCAGTCAAATTCAACAGGGGTTGAACACCGGGGAGCTGTTTTTT CASSQIQQGLNTGELFF